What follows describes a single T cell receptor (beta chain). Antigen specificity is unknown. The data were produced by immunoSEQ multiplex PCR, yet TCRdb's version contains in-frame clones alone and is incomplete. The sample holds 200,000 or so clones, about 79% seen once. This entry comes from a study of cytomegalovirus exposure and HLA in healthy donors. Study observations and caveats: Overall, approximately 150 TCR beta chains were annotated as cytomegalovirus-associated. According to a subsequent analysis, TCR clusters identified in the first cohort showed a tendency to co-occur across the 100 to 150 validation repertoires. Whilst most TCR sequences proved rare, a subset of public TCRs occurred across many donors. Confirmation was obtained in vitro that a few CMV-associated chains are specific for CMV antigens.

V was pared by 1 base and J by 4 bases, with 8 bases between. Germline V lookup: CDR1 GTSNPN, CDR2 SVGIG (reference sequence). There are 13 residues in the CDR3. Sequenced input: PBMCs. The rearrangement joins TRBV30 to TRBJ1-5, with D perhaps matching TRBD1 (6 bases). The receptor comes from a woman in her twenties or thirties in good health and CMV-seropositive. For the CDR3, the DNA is TGTGCCTGGAGTGGGACAGTAAATCAGCCCCAGCATTTT. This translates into CAWSGTVNQPQHF.